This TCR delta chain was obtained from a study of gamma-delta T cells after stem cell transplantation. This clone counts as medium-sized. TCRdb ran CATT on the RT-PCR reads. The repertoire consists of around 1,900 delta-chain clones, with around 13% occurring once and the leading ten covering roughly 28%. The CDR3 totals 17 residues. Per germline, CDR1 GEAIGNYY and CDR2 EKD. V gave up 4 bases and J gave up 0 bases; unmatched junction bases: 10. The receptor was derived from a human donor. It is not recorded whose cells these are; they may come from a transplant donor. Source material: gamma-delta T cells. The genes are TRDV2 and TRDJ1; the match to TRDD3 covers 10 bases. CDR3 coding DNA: TGTGCCTGTGATCCATTACTGGGGGATCCCAACACCGATAAACTCATCTTT. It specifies CACDPLLGDPNTDKLIF.